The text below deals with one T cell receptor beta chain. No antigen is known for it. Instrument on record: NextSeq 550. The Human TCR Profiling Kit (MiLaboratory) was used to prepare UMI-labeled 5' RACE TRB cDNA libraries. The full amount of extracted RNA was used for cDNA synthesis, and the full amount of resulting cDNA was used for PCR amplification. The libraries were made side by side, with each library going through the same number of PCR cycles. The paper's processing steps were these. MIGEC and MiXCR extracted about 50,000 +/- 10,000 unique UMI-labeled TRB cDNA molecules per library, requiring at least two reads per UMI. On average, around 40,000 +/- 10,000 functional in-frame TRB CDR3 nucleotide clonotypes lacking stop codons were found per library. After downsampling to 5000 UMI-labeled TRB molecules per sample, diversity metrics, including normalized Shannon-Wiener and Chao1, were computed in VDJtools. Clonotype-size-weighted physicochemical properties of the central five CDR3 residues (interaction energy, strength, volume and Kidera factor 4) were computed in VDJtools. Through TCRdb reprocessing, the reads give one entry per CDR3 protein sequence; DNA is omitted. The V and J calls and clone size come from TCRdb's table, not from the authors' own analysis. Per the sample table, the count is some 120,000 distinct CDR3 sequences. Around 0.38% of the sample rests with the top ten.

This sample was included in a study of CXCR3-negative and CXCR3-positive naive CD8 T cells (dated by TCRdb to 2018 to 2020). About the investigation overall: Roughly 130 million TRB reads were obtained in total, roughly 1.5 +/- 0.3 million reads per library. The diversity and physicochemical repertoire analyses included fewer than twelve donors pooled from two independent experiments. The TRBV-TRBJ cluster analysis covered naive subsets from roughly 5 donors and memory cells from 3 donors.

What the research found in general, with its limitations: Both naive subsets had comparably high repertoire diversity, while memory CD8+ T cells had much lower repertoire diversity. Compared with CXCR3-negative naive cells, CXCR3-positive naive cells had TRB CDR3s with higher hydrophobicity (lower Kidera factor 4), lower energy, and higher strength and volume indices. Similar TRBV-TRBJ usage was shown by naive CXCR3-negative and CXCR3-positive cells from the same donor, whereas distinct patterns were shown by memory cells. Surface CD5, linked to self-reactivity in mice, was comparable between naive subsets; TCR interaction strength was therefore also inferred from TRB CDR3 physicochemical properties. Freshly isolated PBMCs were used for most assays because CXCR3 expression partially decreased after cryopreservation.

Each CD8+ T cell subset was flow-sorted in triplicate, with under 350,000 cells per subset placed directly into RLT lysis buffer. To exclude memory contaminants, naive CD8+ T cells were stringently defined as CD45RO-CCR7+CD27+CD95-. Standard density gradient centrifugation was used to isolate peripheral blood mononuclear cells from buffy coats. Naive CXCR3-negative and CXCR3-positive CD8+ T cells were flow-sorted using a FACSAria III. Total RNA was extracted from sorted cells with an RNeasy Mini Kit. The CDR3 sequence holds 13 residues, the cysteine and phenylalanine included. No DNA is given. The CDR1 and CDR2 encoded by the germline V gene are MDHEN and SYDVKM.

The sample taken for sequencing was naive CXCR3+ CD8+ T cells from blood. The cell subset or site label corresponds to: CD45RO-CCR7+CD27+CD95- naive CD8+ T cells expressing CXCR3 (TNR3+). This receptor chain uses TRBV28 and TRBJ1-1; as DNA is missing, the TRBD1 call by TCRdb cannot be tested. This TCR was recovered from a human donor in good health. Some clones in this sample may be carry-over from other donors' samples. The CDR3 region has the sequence CASSYEGGGKAFF.